The 30 T cell receptor beta chains below all came from one sample that was sequenced in a study of blood T cell repertoires in COVID-19. Generated by immunoSEQ multiplex PCR, the TCRdb table keeps only in-frame clones and is missing some. The table shows 150,000 or so clones, with roughly 85% occurring only once. Sequenced: PBMCs or T cells enriched from blood (not recorded which). These receptors originate from a woman between 45 and 60 years old who had recovered from COVID-19.

The chain has TRBV4-2 and TRBJ1-2; 10 nucleotides line up with TRBD1. J gave up 0 bases and V 5 bases, and 9 bases lay outside the gene matches. The CDR3 is made up of 17 amino acids. The germline CDR1 and CDR2 sequences are LGHNA and YNFKEQ. The chain's CDR3 is CASSSRTGGMTNYGYTF. DNA for the CDR3: TGTGCCAGCAGCTCGCGGACAGGGGGTATGACTAACTATGGCTACACCTTC.

This chain uses TRBV28 with TRBJ2-7, with 11 bases identical to TRBD1. This CDR3 region has 15 residues. Germline V CDR1 and CDR2: MDHEN, SYDVKM. The J segment lost 3 bases and the V segment lost 7 bases, leaving 8 bases of the junction unmatched. CDR3 protein: CASIPGGTGGYEQYF. The CDR3 DNA reads as TGTGCCAGCATCCCGGGGGGGACAGGGGGCTACGAGCAGTACTTC. The full variable domain, in which reference TRBV28 and TRBJ2-7 provide the parts outside the CDR3, is DVKVTQSSRYLVKRTGEKVFLECVQDMDHENMFWYRQDPGLGLRLIYFSYDVKMKEKGDIPEGYSVSREKKERFSLILESASTNQTSMYLCASIPGGTGGYEQYFGPGTRLTVT.

V and J are TRBV11-2 and TRBJ2-3; TRBD2 aligns across 12 bases. The germline CDR1 and CDR2 sequences are SGHAT and FQNNGV. The CDR3 runs 18 residues. V dropped 3 bases and J dropped 2; count of bases not matched to a gene: 9. This chain's CDR3 is CASSFSTSGRRITDTQYF. CDR3 DNA sequence: TGTGCCAGCAGCTTCAGCACTAGCGGGAGGCGCATCACAGATACGCAGTATTTT.

The chain recombines TRBV6-5 with TRBJ1-6; TRBD1 aligns across 7 bases. The CDR3 length is 13 residues. The junction had 6 bases not matched to a gene; V was cut back by 6 bases and J by 10 bases. Germline CDR1 MNHEY, CDR2 SVGAGI. CDR3 nucleotide sequence: TGTGCCAGCAGCCTAGGGACAGTCTCACCCCTCCACTTT. This codes for CASSLGTVSPLHF.

This clone was recorded a few times. The chain links TRBV11-3 to TRBJ1-5, with D maybe TRBD1 (6 bases). CDR1 is SGHNT and CDR2 is YENEEA in the germline V gene. The CDR3 totals 16 residues. Trimming left V 5 bases short and J 4 bases short, with 18 bases between. This CDR3 reads CASSPGGGTVNQPQHF. The CDR3 DNA sequence: TGTGCCAGCAGCCCGGGGGGCGGGACGGTGAATCAGCCCCAGCATTTT.

This sequence joins TRBV28 and TRBJ2-1, with D possibly TRBD1 on 5 matching bases. Trimming removed 4 bases from V and 9 bases from J, with 16 bases in between. CDR1 is MDHEN, CDR2 SYDVKM, per germline. The CDR3 contains 14 residues. The CDR3 DNA follows: TGTGCCAGCAGTTCTCCCCTGCAGGGAAGTGAGCAGTTCTTC. Its translation is CASSSPLQGSEQFF.

The V and J genes are TRBV9 and TRBJ2-3, with D perhaps TRBD2 (6 bases). There are 16 residues in the CDR3. The V and J ends lost 2 bases and 0 bases respectively, with 13 bases between them. Germline assignment: CDR1 SGDLS and CDR2 YYNGEE. The CDR3 region has the DNA TGTGCCAGCAGCGTTCTCGGGGGATCTAGCACAGATACGCAGTATTTT. Protein product: CASSVLGGSSTDTQYF.

CDR3 nucleotide sequence: TGTGCCAGCAGTGGGGACAGGAGTAAAGGGGAGACCCAGTACTTC. Its protein is CASSGDRSKGETQYF. V gene TRBV3-1 (or the pseudogene TRBV3-2) combines with J gene TRBJ2-5, with 8 positions matching TRBD1. The CDR3 sequence is 15 residues long. V lost 6 bases and J lost 5; bases outside the gene matches: 11. CDR1 is LGHDT and CDR2 is YNNKEL in the germline V gene (reference sequence).

The chain recombines TRBV19 with TRBJ1-2; 7 positions match TRBD1. V dropped 7 bases and J dropped 1; count of bases not matched to a gene: 9. Germline CDR1 is LNHDA and CDR2 is SQIVND (reference sequence). The length of the CDR3 is 15 residues. The CDR3 sequence: CASTRGDSHNYGYTF. The CDR3 nucleotides are TGTGCCAGTACCCGCGGGGACAGCCATAACTATGGCTACACCTTC.

V gene TRBV3-1 (or the pseudogene TRBV3-2) combines with J gene TRBJ2-1; D not certain. Germline values: CDR1 LGHDT, CDR2 YNNKEL (reference sequence). The CDR3 runs to 14 residues. V was shortened by 3 bases and J by 4 bases, with 10 bases between the two germline ends. CDR3 nucleotide sequence: TGTGCCAGCAGCCATCAACTCGGTTACAATGAGCAGTTCTTC. This sequence encodes CASSHQLGYNEQFF.

This clone was counted only a few times. The chain joins TRBV6-1 to TRBJ1-4; 7 bases align to TRBD1. J gave up 3 bases and V 2 bases, and 6 bases lay outside the gene matches. The CDR3 totals 16 residues. The V gene's germline CDR1 is MNHNS and CDR2 SASEGT. The CDR3 DNA is TGTGCCAGCAGTGAAACACAGGGGCAGGCTAATGAAAAACTGTTTTTT. Translation: CASSETQGQANEKLFF.

The table lists this clone with a few counts. This sequence joins TRBV9 and TRBJ1-5, with a weak D call TRBD1 (5 bases). V lost 3 bases and J lost 6, with 13 bases in between. Germline lookup yields CDR1 SGDLS and CDR2 YYNGEE. The CDR3 extends over 14 amino acids. CDR3 sequence: CASSEGPEGQPQHF. CDR3 nucleotides: TGTGCCAGCAGCGAGGGGCCGGAGGGTCAGCCCCAGCATTTT.

The chain recombines TRBV6-1 with TRBJ1-6; 11 bases are shared with TRBD1. Unmatched junction bases numbered 7, after V lost 3 bases and J lost 6 bases. The CDR3 is 17 residues long. CDR1 MNHNS and CDR2 SASEGT come from the germline V gene. Here the CDR3 DNA reads TGTGCCAGCAGTGAGGGTTCCGGGACAGGGGGTAATTCACCCCTCCACTTT. Translation: CASSEGSGTGGNSPLHF.

This chain links TRBV4-1 with TRBJ2-1; the D gene is possibly TRBD2 (6 bases). The V end lost 3 bases, the J end lost 2 bases, and 11 bases lay between the germline ends. CDR3 length: 15 amino acids. The germline V gene has CDR1 MGHRA and CDR2 YSYEKL. CDR3 DNA sequence: TGCGCCAGCAGCCAGGGGGGTATAACCTACAATGAGCAGTTCTTC. It encodes CASSQGGITYNEQFF.

The V call is TRBV5-1, the J call TRBJ1-4; D is perhaps TRBD1 (6 bases). Trimming cost V 0 bases and J 8 bases, with 17 bases left between them. Germline V gene data show CDR1 as SGHRS and CDR2 as YFSETQ. This CDR3 is 16 amino acids long. As DNA, the CDR3 is TGCGCCAGCAGCTTGGGATCGACAGGACCGGGGGAAAAACTGTTTTTT. This gives the protein CASSLGSTGPGEKLFF.

The chain couples TRBV7-9 to TRBJ1-2; 9 bases are shared with TRBD1. V lost 5 bases and J lost 8; bases outside the gene matches: 6. The length of the CDR3 is 13 residues. Germline loops: CDR1 SEHNR, CDR2 FQNEAQ (reference sequence). The CDR3 is CASSAGQGYGYTF. CDR3 sequence (DNA): TGTGCCAGCAGCGCGGGACAGGGATACGGCTACACCTTC. Drawing the rest from reference TRBV7-9 and TRBJ1-2, the complete variable domain is DTGVSQNPRHKITKRGQNVTFRCDPISEHNRLYWYRQTLGQGPEFLTYFQNEAQLEKSRLLSDRFSAERPKGSFSTLEIQRTEQGDSAMYLCASSAGQGYGYTFGSGTRLTVV.

This chain uses TRBV6-5 with TRBJ2-3; perhaps TRBD2 as D (6 bases). Trimming shortened V by 5 bases and J by 3 bases, and 12 bases separated the two germline ends. This CDR3 is 14 amino acids long. The germline V gene encodes CDR1 MNHEY and CDR2 SVGAGI. The CDR3 region is CASSLGSSTDTQYF. The CDR3, as DNA: TGTGCCAGCAGTCTCGGGAGTTCGACAGATACGCAGTATTTT.

This rearrangement joins TRBV25-1 to TRBJ2-1; 8 bases line up with TRBD2. Germline lookup yields CDR1 MGHDK and CDR2 SYGVNS. This CDR3 has 14 amino acids. The ends lost 6 bases at V and 0 bases at J; junction bases unmatched: 1. The DNA for the CDR3 is TGTGCCAGCAGAGGGACTAGCTCCTACAATGAGCAGTTCTTC. It yields the protein CASRGTSSYNEQFF. The variable domain in full, with the rest retrieved from reference TRBV25-1 and TRBJ2-1, is EADIYQTPRYLVIGTGKKITLECSQTMGHDKMYWYQQDPGMELHLIHYSYGVNSTEKGDLSSESTVSRIRTEHFPLTLESARPSHTSQYLCASRGTSSYNEQFFGPGTRLTVL.

This chain joins TRBV7-3 and TRBJ2-1; tentative D call: TRBD1 (6 bases). The CDR3 loop spans 15 amino acids. V lost 5 bases to trimming and J lost 0 bases, with 11 bases between them. Looked up from germline, CDR1 is SGHTA and CDR2 is FQGTGA. The CDR3 DNA reads as TGTGCCAGCAGCGAACGGACAGCCTCCTACAATGAGCAGTTCTTC. Encoded protein: CASSERTASYNEQFF.

The chain is built from TRBV5-4 and TRBJ1-4, with D tentatively TRBD1 (6 bases). V gave up 5 bases and J gave up 4 bases, with 9 bases separating them. This CDR3 region has 13 residues. CDR1 is SGHNT and CDR2 is YYREEE in the germline V gene (reference sequence). CDR3 sequence reads: CASSQQGNEKLFF. CDR3 DNA sequence: TGTGCCAGCAGTCAACAGGGTAATGAAAAACTGTTTTTT.

This chain joins TRBV19 and TRBJ1-5; perhaps TRBD1 as D (6 bases). V lost 3 bases, J lost 3 bases, and 24 bases lay in between. The length of the CDR3 is 19 residues. Germline V lookup: CDR1 LNHDA, CDR2 SQIVND (reference sequence). DNA for the CDR3: TGTGCCAGTAGTATCCGGACAGTTGGGGGCTTATTTTCCAATCAGCCCCAGCATTTT. Amino acids: CASSIRTVGGLFSNQPQHF.

This clone was counted only a few times. The chain joins TRBV5-1 to TRBJ1-1; TRBD1 aligns across 12 bases. The CDR3 contains 15 residues. After removal of 6 bases from V and 11 bases from J, the junction contained 14 bases not matched to a gene. Germline assignment: CDR1 SGHRS and CDR2 YFSETQ. The DNA for the CDR3 is TGCGCCAGCACCGCCGGGACAGGGGGCTTCGGTACGGCTTTCTTT. It is translated as CASTAGTGGFGTAFF.

The chain joins TRBV20-1 to TRBJ2-1; 7 nucleotides align to TRBD2. CDR3 length: 14 residues. The V and J ends lost 3 bases and 3 bases, in that order; junction bases with no gene match: 5. The germline V gene encodes CDR1 DFQATT and CDR2 SNEGSKA (reference sequence). CDR3 nucleotide sequence: TGCAGTGCTAGTGCCCAGCGGGACTACAATGAGCAGTTCTTC. This encodes CSASAQRDYNEQFF.

This chain links TRBV7-9 with TRBJ2-2; no definite D call. Between the trimmed V and J ends, which lost 5 bases and 2 bases, there was a span of 9 bases. The CDR3 runs 14 residues. From germline, CDR1 is SEHNR and CDR2 FQNEAQ (reference sequence). CDR3 loop: CASSLTSNTGELFF. The CDR3 region has the DNA TGTGCCAGCAGCCTAACGAGCAACACCGGGGAGCTGTTTTTT. The full variable domain, its missing parts supplied by reference TRBV7-9 and TRBJ2-2, is DTGVSQNPRHKITKRGQNVTFRCDPISEHNRLYWYRQTLGQGPEFLTYFQNEAQLEKSRLLSDRFSAERPKGSFSTLEIQRTEQGDSAMYLCASSLTSNTGELFFGEGSRLTVL.

The V and J genes are TRBV5-5 and TRBJ1-2; D call uncertain. Germline V lookup: CDR1 SGHKS, CDR2 YYEKEE (reference sequence). The CDR3 is made up of 12 amino acids. V lost 0 bases to trimming and J lost 4 bases, with 4 bases between them. The CDR3 here is CASSLGAYGYTF. CDR3 bases: TGTGCCAGCAGCTTGGGGGCCTATGGCTACACCTTC.

This clone was counted at least ten times. V gene TRBV11-3 combines with J gene TRBJ1-5; D is possibly TRBD1 (6 bases). Per the germline V gene, CDR1 is SGHNT and CDR2 is YENEEA. The CDR3 has 17 residues. V shed 10 bases and J shed 3 bases, with 25 bases lying between them. The CDR3 reads CAIQSTGTPKINQPQHF. For the CDR3, the DNA is TGTGCCATACAATCGACCGGGACACCGAAAATCAATCAGCCCCAGCATTTT. The full variable domain, rest sourced from reference TRBV11-3 and TRBJ1-5, is EAGVVQSPRYKIIEKKQPVAFWCNPISGHNTLYWYLQNLGQGPELLIRYENEEAVDDSQLPKDRFSAERLKGVDSTLKIQPAELGDSAVYLCAIQSTGTPKINQPQHFGDGTRLSIL.

V usage is TRBV5-4 and J usage is TRBJ1-1; the D is unclear. The ends were cut back, 3 bases at V and 0 bases at J, with 15 bases in the middle. The germline gives CDR1 SGHNT, CDR2 YYREEE (reference sequence). CDR3 length: 16 residues. The CDR3 nucleotides read TGTGCCAGCAGCTATCTGGAGATACCCATGAACACTGAAGCTTTCTTT. Protein: CASSYLEIPMNTEAFF.

As concerns this clone: The junction and the germline gene differ at one end; a read error may be behind it. V and J are TRBV7-7 and TRBJ2-2; 7 nucleotides align to TRBD1. Germline V gene data show CDR1 as SSHAT and CDR2 as FNYEAQ (reference sequence). The CDR3 has 14 amino acids. CDR3 bases: TGTGCTAGCAGCGTAGACCAGGGGGCCGGGGAGCTGTTTTTT. It is translated as CASSVDQGAGELFF.

This chain's CDR3 is CASSIANYGYTF. The CDR3 DNA reads TGTGCCAGTAGTATCGCTAACTATGGCTACACCTTC. The rearrangement links TRBV19 to TRBJ1-2; unclear D gene. Looked up from germline, CDR1 is LNHDA and CDR2 is SQIVND (reference sequence). CDR3 length equals 12 residues. Trimming stripped 3 bases from V and 0 bases from J, with 2 bases between.

The chain carries TRBV19 and TRBJ2-7; 8 nucleotides agree with TRBD1. Germline CDR1 LNHDA, CDR2 SQIVND (reference sequence). The CDR3 consists of 17 residues. The trim removed 6 bases at V and 0 bases at J, leaving 13 bases unmatched. This chain's CDR3 is CASSSGPRQGISYEQYF. CDR3 in DNA: TGTGCCAGTAGCAGTGGGCCCCGACAGGGGATCTCCTACGAGCAGTACTTC.